The next 7 T cell receptor beta chains were all read from a single sample in a study of a mutant IDH1 vaccine in newly diagnosed glioma. The time point here: week 35, safety follow-up. The vaccine gave 300 ug of a 20-mer mutant IDH1 peptide subcutaneously per dose. These receptors have no identified antigens. Method: immunoSEQ multiplex PCR; TCRdb's copy keeps in-frame clones and lacks some. Found here are tens of thousands of clones, approximately 86% of them singletons; the top ten hold 2% to 2.5%. This material consisted of PBMCs, taken from a glioma patient whose treatment included an IDH1 peptide vaccine. These TCRs come from a man in his thirties or forties with glioma.

This sequence joins TRBV7-3 and TRBJ2-7, with D uncertain. V gave up 5 bases and J gave up 0 bases, with 8 bases separating them. CDR1 and CDR2 from the germline V gene are SGHTA and FQGTGA. The CDR3 runs to 13 residues. The CDR3 nucleotides read TGTGCCAGCAGCCCTGAGACCTCCTACGAGCAGTACTTC. Translation gives CASSPETSYEQYF.

The J gene is TRBJ1-2, the V gene TRBV28; 7 bases map to TRBD1. Germline lookup yields CDR1 MDHEN and CDR2 SYDVKM. With V trimmed by 11 bases and J by 5 bases, 8 bases remained unmatched. This CDR3 contains 12 residues. This chain's CDR3 is CAAAGGNYGYTF. DNA of the CDR3: TGTGCCGCAGCAGGGGGTAATTATGGCTACACCTTC.

The gene calls are TRBV19 and TRBJ1-2; 12 bases map to TRBD1. V trimming: 4 bases; J trimming: 8 bases; junction bases outside the gene matches: 11. The CDR3 is 16 residues long. In germline, CDR1 is LNHDA, CDR2 SQIVND (reference sequence). The CDR3 loop reads CASSTDSGTGGAGYTF. In DNA form, the CDR3 reads TGTGCCAGTAGTACCGACTCCGGGACAGGGGGCGCAGGCTACACCTTC.

This chain uses TRBV4-2 with TRBJ2-3; the match to TRBD2 covers 9 bases. Per germline, CDR1 LGHNA and CDR2 YNFKEQ. The CDR3 sequence is 17 residues long. V shed 0 bases and J 4 bases; nucleotides not matched to a gene: 8. The CDR3, as DNA: TGTGCCAGCAGCCAAGATCCGGCTAGCGGGAACCCAGATACGCAGTATTTT. This translates into CASSQDPASGNPDTQYF.

The chain combines TRBV9 with TRBJ2-1, with a possible D match to TRBD2 (6 bases). V lost 2 bases and J 8 bases, leaving 23 bases between the germline ends. Germline V lookup: CDR1 SGDLS, CDR2 YYNGEE. The CDR3 totals 17 residues. The CDR3 loop is CASSVEARLRDLYEQFF. The CDR3 region has the DNA TGTGCCAGCAGCGTGGAGGCACGGTTGCGGGATCTGTATGAGCAGTTCTTC.

The chain uses TRBV28 and TRBJ1-3; D gene ambiguous. The CDR3 is 12 residues long. Germline CDR1 reads MDHEN; CDR2 reads SYDVKM. Trimming stripped 6 bases from V and 0 bases from J, with 3 bases between. CDR3 sequence reads: CASRSSGNTIYF. The CDR3 region has the DNA TGTGCCAGCAGGAGCTCTGGAAACACCATATATTTT.

J is TRBJ2-1 and V is TRBV5-5, with TRBD2 matching over 12 bases. CDR3 size: 19 residues. The germline V gene has CDR1 SGHKS and CDR2 YYEKEE (reference sequence). With 2 bases clipped from V and 0 bases from J, the junction kept 9 bases outside the gene matches. DNA for the CDR3: TGTGCCAGCAGCTTCTCTAGCGGGGGGGCCAGAACCTCCTACAATGAGCAGTTCTTC. Protein: CASSFSSGGARTSYNEQFF. Full variable domain (rest looked up from reference TRBV5-5 and TRBJ2-1): DAGVTQSPTHLIKTRGQQVTLRCSPISGHKSVSWYQQVLGQGPQFIFQYYEKEERGRGNFPDRFSARQFPNYSSELNVNALLLGDSALYLCASSFSSGGARTSYNEQFFGPGTRLTVL.